Shown below are 3 T cell receptor beta chains from a single sample sequenced in a study of patients and donors after allogeneic stem cell transplantation. In TCRdb, the RT-PCR reads were re-called with MiXCR into one record per CDR3 protein. The data hold hundreds of thousands of distinct CDR3 sequences, with roughly 15% observed a single time. Material for sequencing was blood, either unsorted or a sorted T cell fraction (not recorded which). The origin of the receptors is a human donor who was either an allogeneic HSCT recipient or a stem cell or donor lymphocyte infusion donor (not recorded which). It is not recorded whose cells these are; they may come from a transplant donor.

This clonotype was seen many times. The V and J genes are TRBV7-8 and TRBJ1-5, with D uncertain. V was clipped by 5 bases and J by 2 bases, with 7 bases between them. The CDR3 loop spans 13 amino acids. From germline, CDR1 is SGHVS and CDR2 FQNEAQ. The CDR3 region is CASSRSGNQPQHF. For the CDR3, the DNA is TGTGCCAGCAGCCGTTCAGGCAATCAGCCCCAGCATTTT. The full variable domain, with the rest looked up from reference TRBV7-8 and TRBJ1-5, is GAGVSQSPRYKVAKRGQDVALRCDPISGHVSLFWYQQALGQGPEFLTYFQNEAQLDKSGLPSDRFFAERPEGSVSTLKIQRTQQEDSAVYLCASSRSGNQPQHFGDGTRLSIL.

The chain carries TRBV19 and TRBJ1-1, with 10 bases aligning to TRBD1. V lost 5 bases to trimming and J lost 6 bases; unmatched junction nucleotides: 12. Germline V lookup: CDR1 LNHDA, CDR2 SQIVND (reference sequence). The CDR3 consists of 16 residues. CDR3 residues: CASSLRRTGGSPEAFF. For the CDR3, the DNA is TGTGCCAGTAGTTTACGGCGGACAGGGGGGAGCCCTGAAGCTTTCTTT.

This chain uses TRBV12-3 or TRBV12-4 with TRBJ2-1; possibly TRBD2 for D (6 bases). Between the trimmed V and J ends, which lost 6 bases and 2 bases, there was a span of 14 bases. CDR3 length: 15 residues. CDR3 loop: CASRRGAEPYNEQFF. The CDR3 bases are TGTGCCAGCAGGCGGGGAGCGGAGCCCTACAATGAGCAGTTCTTC.